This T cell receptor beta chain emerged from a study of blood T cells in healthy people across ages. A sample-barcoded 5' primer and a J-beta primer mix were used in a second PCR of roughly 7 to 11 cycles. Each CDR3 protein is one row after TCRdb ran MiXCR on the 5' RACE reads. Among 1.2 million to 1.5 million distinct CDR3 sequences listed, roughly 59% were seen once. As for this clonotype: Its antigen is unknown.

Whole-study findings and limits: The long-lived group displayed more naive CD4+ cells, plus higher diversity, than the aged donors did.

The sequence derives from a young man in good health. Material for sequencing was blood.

Written as DNA, the CDR3 is TGCGCCAGCAGCCAAGGCCGGGGGAGAGGTCCCACAAACTATGGCTACACCTTC. This sequence encodes CASSQGRGRGPTNYGYTF. This rearrangement joins TRBV4-1 to TRBJ1-2; tentative D call: TRBD1 (5 bases). Trimming left V 1 base short and J 2 bases short, with 20 bases between. Germline V gene sequence: CDR1 MGHRA, CDR2 YSYEKL. This CDR3 is built from 18 residues.